A selection of T cell receptor beta chains follows, all from one sample in a study of shared clonotypes between healthy human individuals. The data were produced by immunoSEQ multiplex PCR, yet TCRdb's version contains in-frame clones alone and is incomplete. The data contain 1 million to 1.3 million clones, about 84% of them singletons. Sequencing input: memory CD4+ T cells from PBMCs. The origin of the receptors is a man between 18 and 35 years old in good health. Some clones in this sample may be carry-over from other donors' samples. Each CDR3 is given with its conserved first and last residue.

V gene: TRBV6-6
J gene: TRBJ1-1
CDR3 protein: CASRMGGTGGTEAFF

V gene: TRBV28
J gene: TRBJ1-5
CDR3 protein: CASSLNRGPENQPQHF

V gene: TRBV5-1
J gene: TRBJ2-7
CDR3 protein: CASSYRRGVSYEQYF

V gene: TRBV5-1
J gene: TRBJ2-7
CDR3 protein: CASSPELAGTYEQYF

V gene: TRBV5-1
J gene: TRBJ2-3
CDR3 protein: CASSLTSGSSDTQYF

V gene: TRBV9
J gene: TRBJ2-5
CDR3 protein: CASSVVGGGSETQYF

V gene: TRBV2
J gene: TRBJ2-1
CDR3 protein: CASSETSGGSSYNEQFF

V gene: TRBV5-1
J gene: TRBJ2-7
CDR3 protein: CASSLSSGSTYEQYF

V gene: TRBV5-1
J gene: TRBJ2-7
CDR3 protein: CASSSAPQGSYEQYF

V gene: TRBV28
J gene: TRBJ2-7
CDR3 protein: CASGGATNSYEQYF

V gene: TRBV13
J gene: TRBJ2-1
CDR3 protein: CASRKVVLRDSSYNEQFF

V gene: TRBV7-9
J gene: TRBJ1-1
CDR3 protein: CASSLGLRTSEAFF

V gene: TRBV10-3
J gene: TRBJ2-2
CDR3 protein: CATNRGESSGELFF

V gene: TRBV18
J gene: TRBJ2-2
CDR3 protein: CASSPPTTTGELFF

V gene: TRBV28
J gene: TRBJ1-2
CDR3 protein: CASSLESGLGGYTF

V gene: TRBV7-2
J gene: TRBJ2-7
CDR3 protein: CASSLGRWSYEQYF

V gene: TRBV28
J gene: TRBJ2-7
CDR3 protein: CASSELAASKQLEQYF

V gene: TRBV25-1
J gene: TRBJ2-7
CDR3 protein: CASSESFPLGNSYEQYF

V gene: TRBV4-1
J gene: TRBJ1-5
CDR3 protein: CASSQVYAMVPQHF

V gene: TRBV5-1
J gene: TRBJ2-1
CDR3 protein: CASSPPGLAGAYNEQFF

V gene: TRBV25-1
J gene: TRBJ2-1
CDR3 protein: CASSPPYNEQFF

V gene: TRBV25-1
J gene: TRBJ1-5
CDR3 protein: CASSAPDRDNQPQHF

V gene: TRBV7-2
J gene: TRBJ1-1
CDR3 protein: CASSPQGNAEAFF

V gene: TRBV30
J gene: TRBJ2-1
CDR3 protein: CAWTQKGPLSDEQFF

V gene: TRBV29-1
J gene: TRBJ2-1
CDR3 protein: CSVSGATGLAGANEQFF

V gene: TRBV28
J gene: TRBJ2-7
CDR3 protein: CASSSPAGGHSYEQYF

V gene: TRBV19
J gene: TRBJ2-1
CDR3 protein: CASSPSGSPGNEQFF

V gene: TRBV5-1
J gene: TRBJ2-7
CDR3 protein: CASSLEPDSYEQYF

V gene: TRBV27
J gene: TRBJ2-3
CDR3 protein: CASSRQGDGETQYF

V gene: TRBV11-1
J gene: TRBJ2-7
CDR3 protein: CASSRDTYEQYF

V gene: TRBV29-1
J gene: TRBJ1-2
CDR3 protein: CSVATPAVGNYGYTF

V gene: TRBV18
J gene: TRBJ2-7
CDR3 protein: CASRTLLSSYEQYF

V gene: TRBV7-2
J gene: TRBJ2-5
CDR3 protein: CASSRDRAQETQYF

V gene: TRBV15
J gene: TRBJ2-2
CDR3 protein: CATSRDVGTGELFF

V gene: TRBV28
J gene: TRBJ2-7
CDR3 protein: CASNSPGLIYEQYF

V gene: TRBV28
J gene: TRBJ2-1
CDR3 protein: CASIRATYNEQFF

V gene: TRBV28
J gene: TRBJ2-5
CDR3 protein: CASTGQRETQYF

V gene: TRBV5-8
J gene: TRBJ2-1
CDR3 protein: CASSTGQGMEQFF

V gene: TRBV28
J gene: TRBJ2-1
CDR3 protein: CASTSWASGEQFF

V gene: TRBV18
J gene: TRBJ1-2
CDR3 protein: CASSLVTGEDYGYTF

V gene: TRBV7-3
J gene: TRBJ2-3
CDR3 protein: CASSLRWSSTDTQYF